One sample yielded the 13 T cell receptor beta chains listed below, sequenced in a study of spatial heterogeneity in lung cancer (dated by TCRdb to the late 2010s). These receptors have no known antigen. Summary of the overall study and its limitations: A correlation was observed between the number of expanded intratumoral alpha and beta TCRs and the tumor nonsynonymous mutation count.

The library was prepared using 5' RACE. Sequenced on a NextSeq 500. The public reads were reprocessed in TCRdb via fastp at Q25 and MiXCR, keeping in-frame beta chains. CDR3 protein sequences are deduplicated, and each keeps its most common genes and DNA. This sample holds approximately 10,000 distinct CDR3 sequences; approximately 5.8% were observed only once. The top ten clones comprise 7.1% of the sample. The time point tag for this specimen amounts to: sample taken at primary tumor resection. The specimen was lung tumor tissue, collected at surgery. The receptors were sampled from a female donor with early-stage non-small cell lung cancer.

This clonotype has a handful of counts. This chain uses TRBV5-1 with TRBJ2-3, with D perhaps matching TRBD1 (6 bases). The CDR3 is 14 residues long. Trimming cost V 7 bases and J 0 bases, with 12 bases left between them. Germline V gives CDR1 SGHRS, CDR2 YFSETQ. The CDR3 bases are TGCGCCAGCCGGGAACAGGGAAGCACAGATACGCAGTATTTT. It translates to CASREQGSTDTQYF.

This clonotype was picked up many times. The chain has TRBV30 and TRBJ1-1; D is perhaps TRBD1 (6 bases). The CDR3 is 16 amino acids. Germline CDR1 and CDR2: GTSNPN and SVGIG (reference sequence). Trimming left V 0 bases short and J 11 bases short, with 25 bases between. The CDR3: CAWSVRSGARGLLAFF. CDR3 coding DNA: TGTGCCTGGAGTGTACGATCAGGGGCGCGAGGCCTTTTGGCTTTCTTT.

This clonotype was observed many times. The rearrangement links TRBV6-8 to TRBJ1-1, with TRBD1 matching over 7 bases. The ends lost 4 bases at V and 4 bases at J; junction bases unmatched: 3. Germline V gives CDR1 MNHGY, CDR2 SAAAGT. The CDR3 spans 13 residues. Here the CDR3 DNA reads TGTGCCAGCAGTTTACAGGGGAGCACTGAAGCTTTCTTT. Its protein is CASSLQGSTEAFF.

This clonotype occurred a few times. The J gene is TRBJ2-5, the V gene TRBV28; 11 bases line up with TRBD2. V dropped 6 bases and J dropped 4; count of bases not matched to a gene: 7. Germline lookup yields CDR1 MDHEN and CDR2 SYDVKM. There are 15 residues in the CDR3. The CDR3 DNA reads TGTGCCAGCAGCATAGCGGGGGGGGGCCTAGAGACCCAGTACTTC. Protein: CASSIAGGGLETQYF.

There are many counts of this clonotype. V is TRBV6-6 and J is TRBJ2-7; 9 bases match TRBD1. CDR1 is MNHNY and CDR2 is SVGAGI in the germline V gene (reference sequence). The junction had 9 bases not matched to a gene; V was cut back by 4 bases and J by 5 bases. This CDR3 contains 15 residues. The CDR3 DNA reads TGTGCCAGCAGTTCCTCCGGGACAGGGAGGGACGAGCAGTACTTC. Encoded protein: CASSSSGTGRDEQYF.

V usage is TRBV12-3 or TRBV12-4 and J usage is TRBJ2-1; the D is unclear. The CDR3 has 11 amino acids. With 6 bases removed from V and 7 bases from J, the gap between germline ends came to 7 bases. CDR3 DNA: TGTGCCAGCAGAATAACGAATGAGCAGTTCTTC. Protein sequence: CASRITNEQFF.

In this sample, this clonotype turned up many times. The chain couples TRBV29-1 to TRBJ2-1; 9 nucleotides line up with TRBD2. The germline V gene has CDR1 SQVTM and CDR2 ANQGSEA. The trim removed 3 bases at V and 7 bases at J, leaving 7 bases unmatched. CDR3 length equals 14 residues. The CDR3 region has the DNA TGCAGCGTTGACGGAGTAGCGGGAGTAAATGAGCAGTTCTTC. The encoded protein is CSVDGVAGVNEQFF.

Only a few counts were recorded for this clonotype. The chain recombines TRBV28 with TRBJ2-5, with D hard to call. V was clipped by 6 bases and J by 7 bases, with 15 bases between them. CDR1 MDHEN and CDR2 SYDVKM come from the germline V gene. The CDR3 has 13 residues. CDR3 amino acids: CASRSGRFGTQYF. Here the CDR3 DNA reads TGTGCCAGCAGGTCTGGGCGGTTCGGGACCCAGTACTTC.

CDR3 in amino acids: CSVEVRGTETQYF. The CDR3 DNA reads TGCAGCGTTGAAGTCCGCGGGACTGAGACCCAGTACTTC. V is TRBV29-1 and J is TRBJ2-5; D might be TRBD2 (6 bases). Deletions cut 1 base from V and 5 bases from J, with 11 bases between. CDR3 size: 13 residues. CDR1 and CDR2 (germline): SQVTM, ANQGSEA.

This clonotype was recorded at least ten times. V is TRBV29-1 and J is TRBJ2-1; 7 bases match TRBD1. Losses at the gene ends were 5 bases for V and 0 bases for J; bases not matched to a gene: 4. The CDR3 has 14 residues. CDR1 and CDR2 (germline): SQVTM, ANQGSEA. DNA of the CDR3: TGCAGCGTTTACACAGGGGACTCCTACAATGAGCAGTTCTTC. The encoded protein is CSVYTGDSYNEQFF.

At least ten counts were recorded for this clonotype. The CDR3 here is CAWRLAGGKYEQYF. The CDR3 DNA is TGTGCCTGGAGGTTAGCGGGAGGAAAATACGAGCAGTACTTC. The chain uses TRBV30 and TRBJ2-7; 10 nucleotides match TRBD2. Unmatched junction bases numbered 6, after V lost 3 bases and J lost 4 bases. Germline V gives CDR1 GTSNPN, CDR2 SVGIG (reference sequence). The CDR3 covers 14 residues.

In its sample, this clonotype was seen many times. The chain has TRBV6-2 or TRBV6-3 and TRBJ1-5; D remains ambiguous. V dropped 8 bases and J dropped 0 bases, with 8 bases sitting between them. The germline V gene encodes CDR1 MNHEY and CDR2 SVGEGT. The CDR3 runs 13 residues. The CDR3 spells CASCRDSNQPQHF. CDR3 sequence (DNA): TGTGCCAGCTGTCGTGATAGCAATCAGCCCCAGCATTTT.

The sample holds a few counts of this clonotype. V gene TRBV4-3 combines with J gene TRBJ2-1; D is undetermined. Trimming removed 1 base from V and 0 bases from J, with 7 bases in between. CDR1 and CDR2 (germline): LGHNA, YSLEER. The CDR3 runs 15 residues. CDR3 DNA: TGCGCCAGCAGCCAAGTCCTGAGCTCCTACAATGAGCAGTTCTTC. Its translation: CASSQVLSSYNEQFF.